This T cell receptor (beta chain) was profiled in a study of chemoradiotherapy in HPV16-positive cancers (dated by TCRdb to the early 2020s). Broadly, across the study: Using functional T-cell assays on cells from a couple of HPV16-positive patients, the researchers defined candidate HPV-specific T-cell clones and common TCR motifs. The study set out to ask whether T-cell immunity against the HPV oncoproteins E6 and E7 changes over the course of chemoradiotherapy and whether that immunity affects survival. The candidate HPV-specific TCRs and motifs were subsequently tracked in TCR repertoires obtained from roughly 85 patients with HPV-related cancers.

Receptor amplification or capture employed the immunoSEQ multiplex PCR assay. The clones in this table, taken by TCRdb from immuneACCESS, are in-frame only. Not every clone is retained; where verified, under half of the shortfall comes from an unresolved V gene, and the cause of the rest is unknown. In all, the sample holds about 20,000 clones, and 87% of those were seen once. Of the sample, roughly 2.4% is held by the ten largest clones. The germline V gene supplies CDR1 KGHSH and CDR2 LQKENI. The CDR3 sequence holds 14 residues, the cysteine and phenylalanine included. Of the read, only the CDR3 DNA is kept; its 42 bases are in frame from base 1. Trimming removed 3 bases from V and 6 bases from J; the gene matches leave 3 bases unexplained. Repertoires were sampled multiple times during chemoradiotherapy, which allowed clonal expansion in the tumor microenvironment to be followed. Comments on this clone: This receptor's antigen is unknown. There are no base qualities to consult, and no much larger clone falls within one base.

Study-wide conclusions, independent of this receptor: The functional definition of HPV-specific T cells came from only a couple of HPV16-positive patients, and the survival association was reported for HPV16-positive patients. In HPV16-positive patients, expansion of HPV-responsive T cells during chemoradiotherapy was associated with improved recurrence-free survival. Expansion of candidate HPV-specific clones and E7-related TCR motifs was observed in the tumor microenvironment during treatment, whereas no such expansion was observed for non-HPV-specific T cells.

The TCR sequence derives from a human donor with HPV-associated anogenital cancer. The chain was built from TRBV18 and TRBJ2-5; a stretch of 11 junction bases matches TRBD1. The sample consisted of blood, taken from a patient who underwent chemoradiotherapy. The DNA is TGTGCCAGCTCACCCGGACAGGGGGCGAAGACCCAGTACTTC. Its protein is CASSPGQGAKTQYF.